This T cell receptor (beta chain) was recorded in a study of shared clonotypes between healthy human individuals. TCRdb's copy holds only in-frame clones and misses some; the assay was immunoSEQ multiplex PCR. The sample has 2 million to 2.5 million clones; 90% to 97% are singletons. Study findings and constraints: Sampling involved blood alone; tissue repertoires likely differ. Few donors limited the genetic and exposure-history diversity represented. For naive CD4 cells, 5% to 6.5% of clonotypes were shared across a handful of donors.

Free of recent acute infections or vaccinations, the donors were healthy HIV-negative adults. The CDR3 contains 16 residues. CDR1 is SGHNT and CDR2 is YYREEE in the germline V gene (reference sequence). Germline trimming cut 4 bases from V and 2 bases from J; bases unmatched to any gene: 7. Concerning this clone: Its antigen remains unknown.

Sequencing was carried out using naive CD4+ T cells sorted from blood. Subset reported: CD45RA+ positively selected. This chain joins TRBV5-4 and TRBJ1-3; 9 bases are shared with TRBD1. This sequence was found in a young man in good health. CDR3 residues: CASSDTGTGTGNTIYF. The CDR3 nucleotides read TGTGCCAGCAGCGATACGGGGACAGGGACTGGAAACACCATATATTTT.